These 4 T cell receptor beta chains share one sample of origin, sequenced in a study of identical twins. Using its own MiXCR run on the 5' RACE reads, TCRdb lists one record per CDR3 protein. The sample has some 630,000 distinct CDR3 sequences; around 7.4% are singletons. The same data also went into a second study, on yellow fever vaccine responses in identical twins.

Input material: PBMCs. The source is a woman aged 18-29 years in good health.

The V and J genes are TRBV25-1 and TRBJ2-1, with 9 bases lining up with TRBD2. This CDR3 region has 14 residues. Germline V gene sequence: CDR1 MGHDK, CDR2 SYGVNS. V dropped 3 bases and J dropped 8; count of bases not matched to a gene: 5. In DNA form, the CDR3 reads TGTGCCAGCAGTGATAGCGGGAGTTCGGATGAGCAGTTCTTC. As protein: CASSDSGSSDEQFF.

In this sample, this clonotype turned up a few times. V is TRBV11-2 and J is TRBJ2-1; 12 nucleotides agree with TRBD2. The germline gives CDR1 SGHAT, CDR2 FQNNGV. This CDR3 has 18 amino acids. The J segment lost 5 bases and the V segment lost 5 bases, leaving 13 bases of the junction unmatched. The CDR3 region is CASSQRPGLAGLDNEQFF. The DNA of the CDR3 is TGTGCCAGCAGCCAACGACCTGGACTAGCGGGGCTGGACAATGAGCAGTTCTTC.

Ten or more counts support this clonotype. CDR3 in amino acids: CASSQFNEKLFF. In DNA, the CDR3 is TGTGCCAGCTCTCAGTTTAATGAAAAACTGTTTTTT. This chain connects TRBV7-9 to TRBJ1-4; D not certain. The CDR3 has 12 amino acids. Deletions cut 8 bases from V and 4 bases from J, with 8 bases between. In germline, CDR1 is SEHNR, CDR2 FQNEAQ (reference sequence).

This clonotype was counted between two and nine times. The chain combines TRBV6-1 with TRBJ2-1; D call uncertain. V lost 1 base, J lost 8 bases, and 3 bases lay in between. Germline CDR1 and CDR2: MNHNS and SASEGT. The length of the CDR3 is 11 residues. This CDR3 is CASSEGDEQFF. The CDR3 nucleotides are TGTGCCAGCAGTGAAGGGGATGAGCAGTTCTTC.